Reported below is one T cell receptor (beta chain). The antigen remains unidentified. Bulk libraries came from a prior protocol with listed TCR primers. TCRdb re-called the PCR reads through MiXCR, storing one row per CDR3 protein. Here the sample spans about 640,000 distinct CDR3 sequences, nearly 20% being singletons. These data are taken from a study of molecular identifiers for immune sequencing clone quantification. Study outcomes and limitations: Under 1% of molecules in naive cells, but over 97% of effector molecules, belonged to clones above 20 RNA copies.

V was clipped by 3 bases and J by 5 bases, with 16 bases between them. Germline V CDR1 and CDR2: MNHEY, SMNVEV (reference sequence). The CDR3 is made up of 16 amino acids. Libraries from naive CD8 cells were generated from around 18,000 to 910,000 sorted cells (with 10%, 30% or 50% RNA). Naive CD8 T cells were sorted as CD8+CD4-CCR7+CD45RA+. The sequenced sample consisted of naive CD8+ T cells from blood, with Jurkat cell RNA spiked in. The subset is: FACS-sorted CD8+CD4-CCR7+CD45RA+ naive T cells. The sequence came from a human donor in good health. Some libraries in this study had Jurkat cell RNA spiked in. The chain carries TRBV27 and TRBJ2-2; maybe TRBD1 (7 bases). The CDR3, as DNA: TGTGCCAGCAGTTTGAGCGGAGGGGGCCGAACCGGGGAGCTGTTTTTT. Translation gives CASSLSGGGRTGELFF.